This T cell receptor beta chain was documented in a study of T cell changes during pregnancy in multiple sclerosis. Assay: immunoSEQ multiplex PCR; the TCRdb copy retains only in-frame clones and omits some. The profile shows some 58,000 clones, almost 97% of them singletons. CDR1 and CDR2 (germline): SGHVS, FNYEAQ. V was cut by 3 bases and J by 8 bases, with 10 bases left in between. The CDR3 length is 13 residues. The sequence came from a female donor with multiple sclerosis, enrolled in a pregnancy study. V is TRBV7-6 and J is TRBJ1-4; D may be TRBD1 (5 bases). The specimen comprised CD8+ T cells from peripheral blood mononuclear cells, sampled after pregnancy. CDR3 sequence reads: CASSFIQAEKLFF. CDR3 nucleotides: TGTGCCAGCAGCTTTATACAGGCGGAAAAACTGTTTTTT.